This T cell receptor (beta chain) was captured in a study of cytomegalovirus exposure and HLA in healthy donors. The CDR3 spans 14 residues. CDR1 and CDR2 from the germline V gene are SSHAT and FNYEAQ (reference sequence). V was pared by 3 bases and J by 3 bases, with 12 bases between. Primers included in the PCR were 60 Vbeta and 13 Jbeta primers. Only in-frame clones appear in the TCRdb table, and some are missing; sequencing was by immunoSEQ multiplex PCR. The sample records over 100,000 clones, 80% to 90% being singletons. This receptor was identified in a young woman in good health and CMV-seropositive. The rearrangement links TRBV7-7 to TRBJ2-7, with TRBD1 as a possible D gene (6 bases). The specimen sequenced was PBMCs. The CDR3 coding sequence is TGTGCCAGCAGCTTCCGGGACACCGTCTACGAGCAGTACTTC. Protein sequence: CASSFRDTVYEQYF. Full variable domain (missing parts from reference TRBV7-7 and TRBJ2-7): GAGVSQSPRYKVTKRGQDVTLRCDPISSHATLYWYQQALGQGPEFLTYFNYEAQPDKSGLPSDRFSAERPEGSISTLTIQRTEQRDSAMYRCASSFRDTVYEQYFGPGTRLTVT.